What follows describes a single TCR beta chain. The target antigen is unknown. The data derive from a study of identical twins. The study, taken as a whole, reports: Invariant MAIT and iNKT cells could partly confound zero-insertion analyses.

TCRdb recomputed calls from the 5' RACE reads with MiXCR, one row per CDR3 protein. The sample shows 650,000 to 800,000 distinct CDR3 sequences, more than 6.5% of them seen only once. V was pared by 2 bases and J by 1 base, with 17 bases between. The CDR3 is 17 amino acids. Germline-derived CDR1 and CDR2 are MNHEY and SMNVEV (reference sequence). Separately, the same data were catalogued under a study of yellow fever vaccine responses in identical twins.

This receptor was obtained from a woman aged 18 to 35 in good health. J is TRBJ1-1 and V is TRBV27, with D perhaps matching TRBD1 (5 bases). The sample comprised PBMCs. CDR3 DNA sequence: TGTGCCAGCAGTTTACGGGATCTAAGCGGGGGGAACACTGAAGCTTTCTTT. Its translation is CASSLRDLSGGNTEAFF.